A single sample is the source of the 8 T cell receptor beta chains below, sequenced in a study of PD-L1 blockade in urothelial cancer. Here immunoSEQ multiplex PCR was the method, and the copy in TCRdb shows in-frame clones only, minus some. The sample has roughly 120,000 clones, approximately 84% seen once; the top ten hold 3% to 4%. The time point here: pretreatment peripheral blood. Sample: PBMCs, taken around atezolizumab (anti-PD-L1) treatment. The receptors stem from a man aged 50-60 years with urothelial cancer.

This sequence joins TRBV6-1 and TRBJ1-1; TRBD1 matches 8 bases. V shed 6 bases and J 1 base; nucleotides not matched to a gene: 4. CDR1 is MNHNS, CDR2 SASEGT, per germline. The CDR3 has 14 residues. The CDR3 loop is CASRRTGQNTEAFF. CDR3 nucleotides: TGTGCCAGCAGACGGACAGGGCAGAACACTGAAGCTTTCTTT.

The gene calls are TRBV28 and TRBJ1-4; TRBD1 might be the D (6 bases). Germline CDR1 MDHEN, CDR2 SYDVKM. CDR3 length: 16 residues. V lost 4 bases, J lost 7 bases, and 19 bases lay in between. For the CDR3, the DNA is TGTGCCAGCAGTTCTAGACCTGGGGGCAGCGCTGAAAAACTGTTTTTT. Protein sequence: CASSSRPGGSAEKLFF.

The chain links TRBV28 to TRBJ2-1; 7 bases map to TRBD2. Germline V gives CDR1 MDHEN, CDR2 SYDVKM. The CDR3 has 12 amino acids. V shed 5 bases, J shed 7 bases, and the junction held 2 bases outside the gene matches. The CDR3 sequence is CASSRAGNEQFF. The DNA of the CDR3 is TGTGCCAGCAGTAGAGCGGGAAATGAGCAGTTCTTC.

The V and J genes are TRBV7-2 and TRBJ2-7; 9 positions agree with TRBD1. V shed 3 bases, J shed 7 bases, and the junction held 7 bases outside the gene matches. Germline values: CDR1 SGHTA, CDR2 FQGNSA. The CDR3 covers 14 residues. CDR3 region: CASSFFGTGREQYF. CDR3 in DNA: TGTGCCAGCAGCTTCTTCGGGACAGGGAGAGAGCAGTACTTC.

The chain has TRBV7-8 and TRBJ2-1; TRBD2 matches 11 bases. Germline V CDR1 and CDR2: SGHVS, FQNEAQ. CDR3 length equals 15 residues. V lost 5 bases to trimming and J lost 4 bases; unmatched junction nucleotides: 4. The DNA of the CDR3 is TGTGCCAGCAGCCGCGGACTAGCGGGTTACAATGAGCAGTTCTTC. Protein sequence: CASSRGLAGYNEQFF.

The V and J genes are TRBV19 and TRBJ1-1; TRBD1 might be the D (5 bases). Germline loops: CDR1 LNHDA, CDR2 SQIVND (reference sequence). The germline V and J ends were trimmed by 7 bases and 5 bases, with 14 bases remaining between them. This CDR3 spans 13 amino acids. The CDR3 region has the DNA TGTGCCAGTAAATCGGGGGATTGGACTGAAGCTTTCTTT. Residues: CASKSGDWTEAFF.

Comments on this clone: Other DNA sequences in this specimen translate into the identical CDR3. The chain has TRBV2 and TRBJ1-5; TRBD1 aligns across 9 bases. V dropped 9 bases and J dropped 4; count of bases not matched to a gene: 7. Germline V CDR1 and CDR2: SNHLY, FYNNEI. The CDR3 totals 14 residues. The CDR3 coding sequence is TGTGCCAGTAGCCCGGGACAGGGAAATCAGCCCCAGCATTTT. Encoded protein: CASSPGQGNQPQHF.

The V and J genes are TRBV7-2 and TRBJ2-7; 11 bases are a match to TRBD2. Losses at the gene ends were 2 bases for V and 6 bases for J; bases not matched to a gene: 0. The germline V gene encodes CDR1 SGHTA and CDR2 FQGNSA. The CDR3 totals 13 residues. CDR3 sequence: CASSLLAGGEQYF. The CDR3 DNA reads TGTGCCAGCAGCTTACTAGCGGGAGGCGAGCAGTACTTC.